This is a list of T cell receptor beta chains from one sample in a study of early T cells in non-severe SARS-CoV-2 infection. Each CDR3 protein is one row after TCRdb ran MiXCR on the 5' RACE reads. The data show about 75,000 distinct CDR3 sequences, around 11% seen once. The material was whole blood, obtained at baseline. These receptors were collected from an adult who was a healthcare worker with PCR-confirmed SARS-CoV-2 infection or an uninfected control (not recorded which). Both conserved end residues are part of each CDR3. A D gene is named only where the DNA matches it firmly. Clone size appears in some rows only: once, few, many, or a class for an expanded clone.

-	TRBV13	many	TRBJ2-7	CASSLAGATYEQYF	TGTGCCAGCAGCTTAGCGGGGGCTACCTACGAGCAGTACTTC
-	TRBV6-2/TRBV6-3	-	TRBJ2-7	CASSYDRLSYEQYF	TGTGCCAGCAGTTACGACAGGCTAAGCTACGAGCAGTACTTC
TRBD1	TRBV7-6	few	TRBJ2-7	CASSLQWGQSYF	TGTGCCAGCAGCTTACAATGGGGACAGTCCTACTTC
-	TRBV7-8	-	TRBJ2-3	CAGSLEGDRLVDTQYF	TGTGCCGGCAGCTTAGAGGGGGATAGACTAGTAGATACGCAGTATTTT
TRBD1	TRBV3-1	many	TRBJ1-5	CASSRQGVSQPQHF	TGTGCCAGCAGTCGACAGGGGGTTTCACAGCCCCAGCATTTT
TRBD2	TRBV29-1	few	TRBJ2-7	CSVVKSGGYYEQYF	TGCAGCGTTGTAAAGAGCGGGGGGTACTACGAGCAGTACTTC
TRBD1	TRBV28	many	TRBJ1-4	CASSPLGDRAGEKLFF	TGTGCCAGCAGCCCCCTTGGTGACAGGGCGGGTGAAAAACTGTTTTTT
-	TRBV20-1	-	TRBJ2-3	CSARAAGETDTQYF	TGCAGTGCTAGAGCGGCAGGGGAAACAGATACGCAGTATTTT
-	TRBV20-1	many	TRBJ1-1	CSATKLRGNTEAFF	TGCAGTGCTACCAAACTCCGTGGTAACACTGAAGCTTTCTTT
-	TRBV3-1	many	TRBJ1-2	CASSRGRLYGYTF	TGTGCCAGCAGCCGAGGCCGGTTGTATGGCTACACCTTC
-	TRBV6-2/TRBV6-3	many	TRBJ2-6	CASSYPRGGANVLTF	TGTGCCAGCAGTTATCCGAGGGGAGGGGCCAACGTCCTGACTTTC
-	TRBV7-9	many	TRBJ2-7	CASSRTFYEQYF	TGTGCCAGCAGCCGAACCTTCTACGAGCAGTACTTC
TRBD1	TRBV2	many	TRBJ2-5	CASRATTGMGETQYF	TGTGCCAGCAGGGCGACGACAGGGATGGGGGAGACCCAGTACTTC
TRBD1	TRBV28	many	TRBJ2-2	CASSLSVGQGAFTGELFF	TGTGCCAGCAGTTTATCTGTTGGGCAGGGGGCATTCACCGGGGAGCTGTTTTTT
-	TRBV12-5	-	TRBJ2-1	CASGEYNEQFF	TGTGCTAGTGGTGAATACAATGAGCAGTTCTTC
-	TRBV7-9	few	TRBJ1-1	CASSTWTATEAFF	TGTGCCAGCAGCACATGGACAGCTACTGAAGCTTTCTTT
-	TRBV6-6	once	TRBJ1-1	CASSYVPPGALNSEAFF	TGTGCCAGCAGTTACGTCCCCCCTGGGGCGCTCAACTCTGAAGCTTTCTTT
TRBD1	TRBV7-3	-	TRBJ2-5	CASSPTGFFETQYF	TGTGCCAGCAGCCCGACAGGGTTTTTTGAGACCCAGTACTTC
-	TRBV25-1	-	TRBJ2-7	CASGRLYEQYF	TGTGCCAGCGGGAGGCTCTACGAGCAGTACTTC
TRBD1	TRBV12-3/TRBV12-4	many	TRBJ1-5	CASSNRQGPNQPQHF	TGTGCCAGCAGTAACCGACAGGGGCCTAATCAGCCCCAGCATTTT
-	TRBV20-1	many	TRBJ2-7	CSATSPDRPDYEQYF	TGCAGTGCTACTTCGCCCGACAGGCCGGACTACGAGCAGTACTTC
TRBD2	TRBV28	few	TRBJ2-2	CASSLGRGAGTGELFF	TGTGCCAGCAGTCTAGGGAGGGGAGCGGGAACCGGGGAGCTGTTTTTT
TRBD1	TRBV7-2	few	TRBJ2-7	CASSPQMTGLYEQYF	TGTGCCAGCAGCCCACAGATGACAGGGTTATACGAGCAGTACTTC
-	TRBV5-1	few	TRBJ1-2	CASSLVGESYGYTF	TGCGCCAGCAGCTTGGTCGGGGAGAGCTATGGCTACACCTTC
-	TRBV6-6	-	TRBJ1-5	CASSSDGGQPQHF	TGTGCCAGCAGTTCGGACGGCGGTCAGCCCCAGCATTTT
-	TRBV12-3/TRBV12-4	-	TRBJ1-5	CASSLAGRGQPQHF	TGTGCCAGCAGCTTAGCAGGGCGAGGTCAGCCCCAGCATTTT
-	TRBV7-7	many	TRBJ2-3	CASSLGGRTDTQYF	TGTGCCAGCAGCTTAGGGGGCCGAACAGATACGCAGTATTTT
TRBD1	TRBV10-3	few	TRBJ1-3	CAITRGGTSSGNTIYF	TGTGCCATCACGAGAGGGGGCACGAGCTCTGGAAACACCATATATTTT
-	TRBV18	few	TRBJ1-1	CASSPGTLNTEAFF	TGTGCCAGCTCACCGGGGACACTGAACACTGAAGCTTTCTTT
-	TRBV6-6	many	TRBJ2-4	CASSYSPRTLDIHF	TGTGCCAGCAGTTACTCCCCCCGGACACTAGATATCCACTTC
-	TRBV18	-	TRBJ1-1	CASSPPIGAGTEAFF	TGTGCCAGCTCACCACCCATCGGGGCGGGCACTGAAGCTTTCTTT
-	TRBV11-2	-	TRBJ2-1	CASSLVLGLNEQFF	TGTGCCAGCAGCTTAGTGCTAGGTCTCAATGAGCAGTTCTTC
TRBD1	TRBV20-1	few	TRBJ1-5	CSASTQGGNQPQHF	TGCAGTGCTTCTACCCAGGGGGGCAATCAGCCCCAGCATTTT
-	TRBV10-3	few	TRBJ1-4	CAISESGDNEKLFF	TGTGCCATCAGTGAGTCGGGGGATAATGAAAAACTGTTTTTT
-	TRBV11-3	few	TRBJ2-3	CASSLDGQSTDTQYF	TGTGCCAGCAGCTTAGATGGGCAGTCCACAGATACGCAGTATTTT
-	TRBV6-1	many	TRBJ2-7	CASRIRFPEQYF	TGTGCCAGCAGGATACGGTTCCCCGAGCAGTACTTC
-	TRBV3-1	-	TRBJ1-3	CASSQRAGGNTIYF	TGTGCCAGCAGCCAGCGGGCAGGTGGAAACACCATATATTTT
-	TRBV6-6	-	TRBJ2-5	CASKPLELMETQYF	TGTGCCAGCAAACCACTAGAGTTGATGGAGACCCAGTACTTC
-	TRBV6-2/TRBV6-3	many	TRBJ2-5	CASSSSRGETQYF	TGTGCCAGCAGTTCCTCCAGAGGAGAGACCCAGTACTTC
TRBD2	TRBV7-9	few	TRBJ2-5	CASSRGLAGTETQYF	TGTGCCAGCAGCCGCGGACTAGCGGGGACAGAGACCCAGTACTTC
TRBD1	TRBV12-3/TRBV12-4	many	TRBJ1-2	CASSIGQVGYTF	TGTGCCAGCAGTATCGGACAGGTTGGCTACACCTTC
TRBD2	TRBV6-2/TRBV6-3	few	TRBJ2-1	CASSRTSGINEQFF	TGTGCCAGCAGTCGGACTAGCGGGATAAATGAGCAGTTCTTC
-	TRBV29-1	-	TRBJ2-2	CSVVETEITGELFF	TGCAGCGTTGTTGAGACAGAAATAACCGGGGAGCTGTTTTTT
-	TRBV7-2	many	TRBJ1-2	CASSLRVGSNYGYTF	TGTGCCAGCAGCTTGAGGGTTGGGAGTAACTATGGCTACACCTTC
-	TRBV12-3/TRBV12-4	few	TRBJ1-3	CASSSGAGNTIYF	TGTGCCAGCAGTTCTGGGGCTGGAAACACCATATATTTT
-	TRBV19	-	TRBJ2-7	CASGGGHEQYF	TGTGCCAGTGGAGGTGGGCACGAGCAGTACTTC
-	TRBV2	few	TRBJ2-3	CASRVGDTQYF	TGTGCCAGCAGAGTGGGGGATACGCAGTATTTT
-	TRBV5-1	-	TRBJ1-2	CASSLEIDSNYGYTF	TGCGCCAGCAGCTTGGAAATTGACAGCAACTATGGCTACACCTTC
TRBD1	TRBV5-8	-	TRBJ2-5	CASSTGTGGRETQYF	TGTGCCAGCAGCACCGGGACAGGGGGCCGAGAGACCCAGTACTTC